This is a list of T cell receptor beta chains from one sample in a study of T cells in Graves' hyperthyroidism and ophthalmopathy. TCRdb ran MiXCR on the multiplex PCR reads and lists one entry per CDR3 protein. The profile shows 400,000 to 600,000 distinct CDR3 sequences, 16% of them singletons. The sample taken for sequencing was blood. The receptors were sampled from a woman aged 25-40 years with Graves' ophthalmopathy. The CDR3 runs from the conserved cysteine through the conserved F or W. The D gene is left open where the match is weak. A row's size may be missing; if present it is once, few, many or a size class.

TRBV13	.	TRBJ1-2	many	TGTGCCAGCAGCCTCACCACGGGCAACTATGGCTACACCTTC	CASSLTTGNYGYTF
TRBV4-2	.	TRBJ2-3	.	TGTGCCAGCAGCCAAGATCGCCTAGCGAAACGCACAGATACGCAGTATTTT	CASSQDRLAKRTDTQYF
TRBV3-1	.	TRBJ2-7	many	TGTGCCAGCGGCCATACAGGATCCTACGAGCAGTACTTC	CASGHTGSYEQYF
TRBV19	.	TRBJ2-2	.	TGTGCCAGTATAGGAGGACTGACGAACACCGGGGAGCTGTTTTTT	CASIGGLTNTGELFF
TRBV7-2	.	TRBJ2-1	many	TGTGCCAGCAGCCCCCAGAAGGTCCGGACACCTGAGCAGTTCTTC	CASSPQKVRTPEQFF
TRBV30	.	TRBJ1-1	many	TGTGCCTGGAGTAGGACAGAGAACACTGAAGCTTTCTTT	CAWSRTENTEAFF
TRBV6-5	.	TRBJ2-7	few	TGTGCCAGCAGTTACTCGACCGCGGGTTTCTCCTACGAGCAGTACTTC	CASSYSTAGFSYEQYF
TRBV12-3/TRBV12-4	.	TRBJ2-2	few	TGTGCCAGCAGTCTGTCAGGTTGGAATACCGGGGAGCTGTTTTTT	CASSLSGWNTGELFF
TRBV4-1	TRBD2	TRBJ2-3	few	TGCGCCAGCAGCCAAGACGCGCTAGCGGGACAAACAGATACGCAGTATTTT	CASSQDALAGQTDTQYF
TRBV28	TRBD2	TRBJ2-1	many	TGTGCCAGCACCCCTACCGGTCTAGCGGGAGGCCCCTCCTACAATGAGCAGTTCTTC	CASTPTGLAGGPSYNEQFF
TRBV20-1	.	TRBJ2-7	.	TGCAGATTCAATCGGGACTCAGAATACGAGCAGTACTTC	CRFNRDSEYEQYF
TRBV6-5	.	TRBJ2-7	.	TGTGCCAGCAGTTACTGGATTGGAGAATACGAGCAGTACTTC	CASSYWIGEYEQYF
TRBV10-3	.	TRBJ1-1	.	TGTGCCATCAGTGAGGGGGGGGTCACTGAAGCTTTCTTT	CAISEGGVTEAFF
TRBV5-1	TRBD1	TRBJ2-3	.	TGCGCCAGCAGCTTCCGATTGACAGGGACAGATACGCAGTATTTT	CASSFRLTGTDTQYF
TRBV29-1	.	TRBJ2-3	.	TGCAGCGTGGAGCGGACGGGAGATACGCAGTATTTT	CSVERTGDTQYF
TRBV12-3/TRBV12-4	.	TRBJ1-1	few	TGTGCCAGCAGTTTCGGGCGGGGGACGGGGACTGAAGCTTTCTTT	CASSFGRGTGTEAFF
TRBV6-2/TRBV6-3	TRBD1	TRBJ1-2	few	TGTGCCAGCAGTTCACCGGGACAGCTCTATGGCTACACCTTC	CASSSPGQLYGYTF
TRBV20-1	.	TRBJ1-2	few	TGCAGTGCTAGAGATCTCAGGGGCCCTTATGGCTACACCTTC	CSARDLRGPYGYTF
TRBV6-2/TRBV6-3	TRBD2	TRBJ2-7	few	TGTGCCAGCAGTTACACCAGGACTAGCTTCCACGAGCAGTACTTC	CASSYTRTSFHEQYF
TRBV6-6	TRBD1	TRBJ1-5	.	TGTGCCAGCAGTTACGGGACAGGAGTTTATCAGCCCCAGCATTTT	CASSYGTGVYQPQHF
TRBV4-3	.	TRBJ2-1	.	TGCGCCAGCAGCCAACTCTCGGGAAATGAGCAGTTCTTC	CASSQLSGNEQFF
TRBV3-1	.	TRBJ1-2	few	TGTGCCAGCAGTAACCGGGCTAACTATGGCTACACCTTC	CASSNRANYGYTF
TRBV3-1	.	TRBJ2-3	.	TGTGCCAGCAGCCCCACTGGGGCCCCCACAGATACGCAGTATTTT	CASSPTGAPTDTQYF
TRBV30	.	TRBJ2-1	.	TGTGCCTTAATCAGCGGTCTGAGCTCCTACAATGAGCAGTTCTTC	CALISGLSSYNEQFF
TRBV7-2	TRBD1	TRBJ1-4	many	TGTGCCAGCAGCTTAGGACAGGGTCCTGCAACTAATGAAAAACTGTTTTTT	CASSLGQGPATNEKLFF
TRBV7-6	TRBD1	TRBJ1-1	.	TGTGCCAGCACCCGGACAGGCGCGAACACTGAAGCTTTCTTT	CASTRTGANTEAFF
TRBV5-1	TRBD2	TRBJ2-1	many	TGCGCCAGCAGCTTACTAGCGGGAGTAATATATGAGCAGTTCTTC	CASSLLAGVIYEQFF
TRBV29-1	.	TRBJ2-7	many	TGCAGCGTTGACAGGGAGGATCGCGAGCAGTACTTC	CSVDREDREQYF
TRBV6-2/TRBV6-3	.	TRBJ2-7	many	TGTGCCAGCAGTCCGGGACCGGAACGATACGAGCAGTACTTC	CASSPGPERYEQYF
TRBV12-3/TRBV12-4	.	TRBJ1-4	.	TGTGCCAGCAGTTGGGGCGATAGAGATGAAAAACTGTTTTTT	CASSWGDRDEKLFF
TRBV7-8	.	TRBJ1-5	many	TGTGCCAGCAGCCCCTTAGAGAATAGCAATCAGCCCCAGCATTTT	CASSPLENSNQPQHF
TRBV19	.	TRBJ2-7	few	TGTGCCAGTAGCCCATCCCCTGGGAGCTCCTACGAGCAGTACTTC	CASSPSPGSSYEQYF
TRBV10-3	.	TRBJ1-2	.	TGTGCCATCAGTGGCGGACAGCACTATGGCTACACCTTC	CAISGGQHYGYTF
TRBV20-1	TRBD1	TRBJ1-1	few	TGCAGTGCTAGCCGCCTACAGGGGCCGAACACTGAAGCTTTCTTT	CSASRLQGPNTEAFF
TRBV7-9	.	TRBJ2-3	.	TGTGCCAGCAGCGGAGAGCGGATCTCTAGCACAGATACGCAGTATTTT	CASSGERISSTDTQYF
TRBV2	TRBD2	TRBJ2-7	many	TGTGCCAGCAGGGGGGGGACTAGCGGGATCTACGAGCAGTACTTC	CASRGGTSGIYEQYF
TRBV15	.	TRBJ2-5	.	TGTGCCACCAGCAGCCCCACCCCCGTGACCCAGTACTTC	CATSSPTPVTQYF
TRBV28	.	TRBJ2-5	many	TGTGCCAGCAGTTTGGTACTACCGGGCGAGACCCAGTACTTC	CASSLVLPGETQYF
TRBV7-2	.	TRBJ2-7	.	TGTGCCAGCAGCTTAACCGGGACGGTCTCCTACGAGCAGTACTTC	CASSLTGTVSYEQYF
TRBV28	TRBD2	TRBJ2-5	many	TGTGCCAGCAGTTTTCTAGCGGGAGGGCCGGGCCAAGAGACCCAGTACTTC	CASSFLAGGPGQETQYF
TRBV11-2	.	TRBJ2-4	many	TGTGCCAGCAGCTTGGAGGGATACGGAAACATTCAGTACTTC	CASSLEGYGNIQYF
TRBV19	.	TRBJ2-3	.	TGTGCCAGTAGTTGGCAGGAGGGGGATACGCAGTATTTT	CASSWQEGDTQYF
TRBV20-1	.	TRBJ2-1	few	TGCAGTGCCGACCCGGGACTTCCCACGAGCTCCTACAATGAGCAGTTCTTC	CSADPGLPTSSYNEQFF
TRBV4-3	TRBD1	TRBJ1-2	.	TGCGCCAGCAGCCATCCAGGGGGTGGGGGCACCGTCTATGGCTACACCTTC	CASSHPGGGGTVYGYTF
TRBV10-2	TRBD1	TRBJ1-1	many	TGCGCCAGCAGTGAGTCCGGGACAGGGGGATCCACTGAAGCTTTCTTT	CASSESGTGGSTEAFF